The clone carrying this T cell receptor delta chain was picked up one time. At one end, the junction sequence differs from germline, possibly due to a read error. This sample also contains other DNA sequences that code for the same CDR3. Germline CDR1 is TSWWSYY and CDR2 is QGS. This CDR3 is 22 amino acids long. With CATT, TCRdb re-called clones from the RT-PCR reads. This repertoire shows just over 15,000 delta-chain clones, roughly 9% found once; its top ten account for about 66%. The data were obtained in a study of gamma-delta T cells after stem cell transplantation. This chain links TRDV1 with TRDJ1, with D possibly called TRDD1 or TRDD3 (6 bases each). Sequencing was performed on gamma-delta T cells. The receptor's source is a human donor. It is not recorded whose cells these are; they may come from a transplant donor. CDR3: CAIGEILYRRWDRALYTDKLIF. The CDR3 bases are TGTGCTATTGGGGAAATACTTTACAGAAGGTGGGATAGGGCCCTTTACACCGATAAACTCATCTTT.